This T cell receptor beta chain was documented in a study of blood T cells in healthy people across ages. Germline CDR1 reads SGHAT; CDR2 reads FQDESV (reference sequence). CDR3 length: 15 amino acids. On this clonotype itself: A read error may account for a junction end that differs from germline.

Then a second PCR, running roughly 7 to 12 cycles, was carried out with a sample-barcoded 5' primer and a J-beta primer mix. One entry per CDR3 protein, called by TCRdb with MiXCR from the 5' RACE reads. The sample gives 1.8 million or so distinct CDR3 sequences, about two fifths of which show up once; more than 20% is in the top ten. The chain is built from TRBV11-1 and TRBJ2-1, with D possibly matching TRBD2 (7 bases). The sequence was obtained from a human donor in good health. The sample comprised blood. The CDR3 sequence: CVSSLGGAPGDEQFF. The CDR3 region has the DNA TGTGTCAGCAGCTTAGGGGGGGCCCCCGGGGATGAGCAGTTCTTC.